This entry concerns a single T cell receptor (beta chain). Its specificity is unknown. The source of the sample is a study of regulatory T cells in long-lasting Graves disease. V lost 7 bases to trimming and J lost 9 bases, with 16 bases between them. The CDR3 runs to 13 residues. The time point is: persistent/refractory GD, antithyroid drugs over 5 years with positive TRAb. The TCR library was prepared using RNA isolated from PBMCs. About 9.2 milliliters of peripheral blood were taken and placed in EDTA tubes. Relying on iRepertoire HTBI primers and Arm-PCR of CDR3 regions, the team built TCR beta libraries. Each CDR3 protein gets one entry after TCRdb re-called the multiplex PCR reads with MiXCR. The repertoire holds roughly 430,000 distinct CDR3 sequences, about 21% seen once, with roughly an eighth in the top ten. Overall study results and limits: Thyroid tissue was not studied; only peripheral blood was.

Sample: peripheral blood mononuclear cells (PBMCs), taken when the disease was refractory, from a patient treated with antithyroid drugs. The chain uses TRBV12-3 or TRBV12-4 and TRBJ2-1; possibly TRBD1 for D (5 bases). The sequence was obtained from a female donor with Graves disease. For the CDR3, the DNA is TGTGCCAGCAAAACCTCAGGGTGGGGTGAGCAGTTCTTC. As protein: CASKTSGWGEQFF.